The 18 T cell receptor beta chains given below trace back to one sample, sequenced in a study of blood T cell repertoires in COVID-19. Libraries were prepared by immunoSEQ multiplex PCR; TCRdb keeps only in-frame clonotypes and omits some of them. Of 150,000 to 200,000 clones in the sample, around nine tenths are singletons; the top ten hold about 6.6%. Source material: PBMCs or T cells enriched from blood (not recorded which). Every receptor here comes from a woman aged 50 to 60 who had recovered from COVID-19.

This clone was found once. CDR3 DNA: TGTGCCAGCAGCAAACCGTCCTTTCAGGGCTTAAACTATGGCTACACCTTC. Its translation: CASSKPSFQGLNYGYTF. This chain joins TRBV21-1 and TRBJ1-2; no DNA check was done on the table's D call, TRBD1. TRBV21-1 corresponds to a pseudogene. The CDR3 is 17 amino acids.

The chain couples TRBV12-1 to TRBJ2-1; the DNA was not used to check the table's D call, TRBD2. TRBV12-1 has pseudogene status. The CDR3 has 17 residues. The CDR3 nucleotides are TGTGCCAGCAGCTTTGCCCTAAACGGGCGGGGGGTAAATGAGCAGTTCTTC. It is translated as CASSFALNGRGVNEQFF.

The chain has TRBV7-2 and TRBJ1-5, with D possibly being TRBD1 (5 bases). Germline V gene data show CDR1 as SGHTA and CDR2 as FQGNSA. This CDR3 is 15 amino acids long. Trimming removed 2 bases from V and 4 bases from J, with 12 bases in between. The CDR3 region has the DNA TGTGCCAGCAGCTTAAATGTGGCAGGGAATCAGCCCCAGCATTTT. It encodes CASSLNVAGNQPQHF.

This chain links TRBV19 with TRBJ1-4, with TRBD1 as a possible D gene (6 bases). Trimming took off 7 bases at V and 7 bases at J, with 16 bases between the two ends. The V gene's germline CDR1 is LNHDA and CDR2 SQIVND (reference sequence). The CDR3 extends over 14 amino acids. CDR3 coding DNA: TGTGCCAGTAACGCCAGAGCCAGGGGTGAAAAACTGTTTTTT. Translated, it gives CASNARARGEKLFF.

CDR3 nucleotides: TGTGCCAGCAGCCTGTTTACAGATACGCAGTATTTT. Its translation is CASSLFTDTQYF. The J gene is TRBJ2-3, the V gene TRBV7-2; no firm D call. V was shortened by 5 bases and J by 3 bases, with 6 bases between the two germline ends. The CDR3 loop spans 12 amino acids. Germline assignment: CDR1 SGHTA and CDR2 FQGNSA.

The chain is built from TRBV5-1 and TRBJ2-5, with 7 bases lining up with TRBD1. CDR1 and CDR2 (germline): SGHRS, YFSETQ. The ends lost 1 base at V and 4 bases at J; junction bases unmatched: 7. CDR3 length equals 15 residues. The CDR3 bases are TGCGCCAGCAGCTTGACCCCCGGGACAGTAGAGACCCAGTACTTC. This translates into CASSLTPGTVETQYF.

This clone was found once. The chain is built from TRBV7-9 and TRBJ2-5; no clear D gene. The length of the CDR3 is 13 residues. V lost 3 bases and J lost 1, with 6 bases in between. Germline V gene lookup returns CDR1 SEHNR and CDR2 FQNEAQ (reference sequence). In nucleotides, the CDR3 is TGTGCCAGCAGCTTTGGCAGCCAAGAGACCCAGTACTTC. Translation: CASSFGSQETQYF. The complete variable domain, with remaining parts taken from reference TRBV7-9 and TRBJ2-5, reads DTGVSQNPRHKITKRGQNVTFRCDPISEHNRLYWYRQTLGQGPEFLTYFQNEAQLEKSRLLSDRFSAERPKGSFSTLEIQRTEQGDSAMYLCASSFGSQETQYFGPGTRLLVL.

About this clone itself: This same CDR3 is encoded by further DNA sequences in the sample. The chain joins TRBV3-1 (or the pseudogene TRBV3-2) to TRBJ1-2, with TRBD1 matching 7 bases. Germline-derived CDR1 and CDR2 are LGHDT and YNNKEL (reference sequence). Losses at the gene ends were 6 bases for V and 2 bases for J; bases not matched to a gene: 3. The CDR3 spans 13 residues. CDR3 DNA: TGTGCCAGCAGGCGACAGGGAAACTATGGCTACACCTTC. Protein product: CASRRQGNYGYTF.

This clone was picked up one time. The chain combines TRBV11-2 with TRBJ1-3; a possible D gene is TRBD1 (5 bases). The CDR3 is made up of 16 amino acids. The germline CDR1 and CDR2 sequences are SGHAT and FQNNGV. Trimming removed 4 bases from V and 8 bases from J, with 21 bases in between. The CDR3 here is CASSSGHFSLLDTIYF. CDR3 in DNA: TGTGCCAGCAGCTCCGGACATTTTTCCTTACTGGACACCATATATTTT.

The V and J genes are TRBV2 and TRBJ1-5; 7 bases are a match to TRBD1. CDR3 length: 16 amino acids. Germline CDR1 SNHLY, CDR2 FYNNEI. Trimming removed 8 bases from V and 0 bases from J; junction bases left unmatched: 10. CDR3 loop: CASSGGRQNSNQPQHF. The CDR3, as DNA: TGTGCCAGCTCAGGGGGGAGACAGAATAGCAATCAGCCCCAGCATTTT.

This rearrangement joins TRBV18 to TRBJ1-1; 8 bases fit TRBD1. The CDR3 has 15 amino acids. V lost 5 bases and J lost 3; bases outside the gene matches: 8. Germline assignment: CDR1 KGHSH and CDR2 LQKENI. CDR3 loop: CASSGNRGGDTEAFF. DNA of the CDR3: TGTGCCAGCTCAGGCAACAGGGGGGGGGACACTGAAGCTTTCTTT.

V gene TRBV9 combines with J gene TRBJ1-4; possible D gene TRBD1, 5 bases. The CDR3 runs to 14 residues. Germline V gives CDR1 SGDLS, CDR2 YYNGEE. Between the trimmed V and J ends, which lost 3 bases and 7 bases, there was a span of 13 bases. CDR3 sequence (DNA): TGTGCCAGCAGCGCGGCCCCAGGGCTTGAAAAACTGTTTTTT. Residues: CASSAAPGLEKLFF.

V usage is TRBV11-2 and J usage is TRBJ2-7, with TRBD2 identical over 11 bases. Germline V CDR1 and CDR2: SGHAT, FQNNGV. The V and J ends lost 1 base and 3 bases, in that order; junction bases with no gene match: 8. This CDR3 region has 17 residues. The CDR3: CASSLVFSGGAYYEQYF. The CDR3 DNA sequence: TGTGCCAGCAGCTTAGTATTTAGCGGGGGGGCTTACTACGAGCAGTACTTC.

The rearrangement uses TRBV7-8 and TRBJ2-7; D is possibly TRBD2 (6 bases). There are 13 residues in the CDR3. CDR1 is SGHVS, CDR2 FQNEAQ, per germline. Trimming took off 1 base at V and 6 bases at J, with 10 bases between the two ends. The CDR3 DNA sequence: TGTGCCAGCAGCTTAGGACTAGGTAGCGAGCAGTACTTC. Amino acids: CASSLGLGSEQYF. Full variable domain (remainder filled in from reference TRBV7-8 and TRBJ2-7): GAGVSQSPRYKVAKRGQDVALRCDPISGHVSLFWYQQALGQGPEFLTYFQNEAQLDKSGLPSDRFFAERPEGSVSTLKIQRTQQEDSAVYLCASSLGLGSEQYFGPGTRLTVT.

The chain links TRBV9 to TRBJ2-4; a weak D match, TRBD2 (7 bases). This CDR3 spans 19 amino acids. Germline V gives CDR1 SGDLS, CDR2 YYNGEE. V was pared by 4 bases and J by 0 bases, with 23 bases between. The CDR3 bases are TGTGCCAGCAGCCTCAAATGGGGGGGGGCGCAATCAGCCAAAAACATTCAGTACTTC. This encodes CASSLKWGGAQSAKNIQYF.

The chain recombines TRBV3-1 (or the pseudogene TRBV3-2) with TRBJ2-2; 7 bases map to TRBD2. The germline V gene has CDR1 LGHDT and CDR2 YNNKEL (reference sequence). Trimming at V came to 0 bases and at J to 7 bases, leaving 2 bases not matched to a gene. The CDR3 is made up of 14 amino acids. For the CDR3, the DNA is TGTGCCAGCAGCCAAGACTCTAGCGGCGGGGAGCTGTTTTTT. Translating it yields CASSQDSSGGELFF.

This rearrangement joins TRBV7-2 to TRBJ2-5; D remains ambiguous. This CDR3 region has 14 residues. V was cut by 2 bases and J by 2 bases, with 9 bases left in between. CDR1 and CDR2 (germline): SGHTA, FQGNSA. The CDR3 DNA follows: TGTGCCAGCAGCTTAAGCGCTTTACAAGAGACCCAGTACTTC. It yields the protein CASSLSALQETQYF.

The gene calls are TRBV7-3 and TRBJ1-1; D is perhaps TRBD1 (5 bases). The V gene lost 5 bases and the J gene lost 2 bases, with 9 bases spanning the gap. CDR3 length: 13 amino acids. CDR1 SGHTA and CDR2 FQGTGA come from the germline V gene. In DNA form, the CDR3 reads TGTGCCAGCAGCCAGGGTCCCAACACTGAAGCTTTCTTT. Residues: CASSQGPNTEAFF.